This T cell receptor (beta chain) was identified during a study of response to subunit inactivated influenza vaccine. Study-wide findings and caveats: The study's authors posited that every seasonal influenza vaccination enlists few new T cells.

The V gene lost 0 bases and the J gene lost 2 bases, with 6 bases spanning the gap. The germline gives CDR1 SGHDT, CDR2 YYEEEE. This CDR3 has 13 residues. TCRdb independently ran MiXCR on the RT-PCR reads; one entry per CDR3 protein. The table shows around 530,000 distinct CDR3 sequences, with about 11% occurring only once. There are a few counts of this clonotype. The target antigen is unknown. The specimen comprised PBMCs from blood, sampled on the day of vaccination. The receptor was isolated from a man aged 45-65 years who received an inactivated influenza vaccine. The chain recombines TRBV5-6 with TRBJ2-7; unclear D gene. This CDR3 is CASSLVRTYEQYF. For the CDR3, the DNA is TGTGCCAGCAGCTTGGTCAGAACCTACGAGCAGTACTTC. Complete variable domain (other parts from reference TRBV5-6 and TRBJ2-7): DAGVTQSPTHLIKTRGQQVTLRCSPKSGHDTVSWYQQALGQGPQFIFQYYEEEERQRGNFPDRFSGHQFPNYSSELNVNALLLGDSALYLCASSLVRTYEQYFGPGTRLTVT.